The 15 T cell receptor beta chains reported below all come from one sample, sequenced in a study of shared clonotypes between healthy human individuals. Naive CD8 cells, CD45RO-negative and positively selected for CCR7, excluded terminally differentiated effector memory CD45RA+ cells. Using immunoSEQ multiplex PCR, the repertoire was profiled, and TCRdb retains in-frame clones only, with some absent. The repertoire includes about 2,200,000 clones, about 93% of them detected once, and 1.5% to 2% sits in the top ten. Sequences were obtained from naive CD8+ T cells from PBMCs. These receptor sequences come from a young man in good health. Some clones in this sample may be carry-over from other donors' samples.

As DNA, the CDR3 is TGCAGCGTTGACCCACTCAGAAGGGTGGGTAATGAGCAGTTCTTC. Its translation: CSVDPLRRVGNEQFF. The rearrangement uses TRBV29-1 and TRBJ2-1; no definite D call. Germline V gene data show CDR1 as SQVTM and CDR2 as ANQGSEA. The CDR3 contains 15 residues. The V end lost 3 bases, the J end lost 7 bases, and 19 bases lay between the germline ends.

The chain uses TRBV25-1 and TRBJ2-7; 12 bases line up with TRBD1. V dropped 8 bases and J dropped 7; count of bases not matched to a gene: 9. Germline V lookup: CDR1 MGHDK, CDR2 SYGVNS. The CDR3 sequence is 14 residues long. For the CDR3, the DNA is TGTGCCAGCGCACGGGACAGGGGGCCGTGGGAGCAGTACTTC. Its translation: CASARDRGPWEQYF.

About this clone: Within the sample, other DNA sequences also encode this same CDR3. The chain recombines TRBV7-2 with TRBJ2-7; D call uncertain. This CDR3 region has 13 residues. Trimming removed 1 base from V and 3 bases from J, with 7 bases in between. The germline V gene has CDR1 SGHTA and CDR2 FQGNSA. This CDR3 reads CASSLGSGYEQYF. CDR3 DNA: TGTGCCAGCAGCTTAGGGTCCGGCTACGAGCAGTACTTC.

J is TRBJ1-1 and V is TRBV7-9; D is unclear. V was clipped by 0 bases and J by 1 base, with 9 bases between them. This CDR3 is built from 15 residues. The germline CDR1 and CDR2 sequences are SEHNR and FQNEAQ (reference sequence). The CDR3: CASSLALAENTEAFF. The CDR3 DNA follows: TGTGCCAGCAGCTTAGCGTTGGCGGAGAACACTGAAGCTTTCTTT.

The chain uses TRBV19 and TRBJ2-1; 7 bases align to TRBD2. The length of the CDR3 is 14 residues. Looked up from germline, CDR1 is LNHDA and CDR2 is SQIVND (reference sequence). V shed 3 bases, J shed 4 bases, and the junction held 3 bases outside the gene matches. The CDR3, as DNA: TGTGCCAGTAGTATTGCTAGCGGATACAATGAGCAGTTCTTC. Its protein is CASSIASGYNEQFF. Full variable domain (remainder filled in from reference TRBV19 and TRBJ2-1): DGGITQSPKYLFRKEGQNVTLSCEQNLNHDAMYWYRQDPGQGLRLIYYSQIVNDFQKGDIAEGYSVSREKKESFPLTVTSAQKNPTAFYLCASSIASGYNEQFFGPGTRLTVL.

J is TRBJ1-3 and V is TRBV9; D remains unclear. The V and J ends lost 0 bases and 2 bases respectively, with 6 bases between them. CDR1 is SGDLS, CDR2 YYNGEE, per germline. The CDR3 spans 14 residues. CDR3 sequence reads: CASSVAATGNTIYF. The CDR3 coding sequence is TGTGCCAGCAGCGTAGCCGCAACTGGAAACACCATATATTTT.

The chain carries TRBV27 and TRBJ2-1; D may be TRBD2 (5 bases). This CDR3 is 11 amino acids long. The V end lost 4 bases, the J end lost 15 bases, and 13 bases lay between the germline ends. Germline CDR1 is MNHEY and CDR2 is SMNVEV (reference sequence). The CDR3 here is CASSSSGPRFF. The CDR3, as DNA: TGTGCCAGCAGTTCGAGCGGCCCGCGGTTCTTC.

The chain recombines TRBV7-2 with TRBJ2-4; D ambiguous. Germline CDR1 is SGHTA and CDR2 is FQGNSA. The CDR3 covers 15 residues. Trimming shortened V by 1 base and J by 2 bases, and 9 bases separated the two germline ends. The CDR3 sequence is CASSLVRQPKNIQYF. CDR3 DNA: TGTGCCAGCAGCTTAGTACGTCAACCCAAAAACATTCAGTACTTC. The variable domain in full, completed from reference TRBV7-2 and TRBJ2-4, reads GAGVSQSPSNKVTEKGKDVELRCDPISGHTALYWYRQSLGQGLEFLIYFQGNSAPDKSGLPSDRFSAERTGGSVSTLTIQRTQQEDSAVYLCASSLVRQPKNIQYFGAGTRLSVL.

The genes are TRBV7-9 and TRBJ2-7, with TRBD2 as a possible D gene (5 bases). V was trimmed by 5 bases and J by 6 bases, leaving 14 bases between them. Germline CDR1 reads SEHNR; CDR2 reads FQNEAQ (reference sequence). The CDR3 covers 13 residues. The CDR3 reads CASSPTARGEQYF. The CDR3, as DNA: TGTGCCAGCAGCCCCACGGCCCGGGGCGAGCAGTACTTC.

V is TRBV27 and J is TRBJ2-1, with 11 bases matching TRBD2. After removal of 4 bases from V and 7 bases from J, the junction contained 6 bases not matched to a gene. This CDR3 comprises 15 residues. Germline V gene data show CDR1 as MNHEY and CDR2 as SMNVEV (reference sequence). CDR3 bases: TGTGCCAGCAGTTCGGGACTAGCGGACGGGAATGAGCAGTTCTTC. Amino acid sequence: CASSSGLADGNEQFF.

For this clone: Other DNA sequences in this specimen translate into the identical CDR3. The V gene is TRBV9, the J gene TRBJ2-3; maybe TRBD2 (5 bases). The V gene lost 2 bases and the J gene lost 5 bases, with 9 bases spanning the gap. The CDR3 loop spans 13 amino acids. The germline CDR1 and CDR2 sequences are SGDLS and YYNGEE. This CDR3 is CASSVSGRDTQYF. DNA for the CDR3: TGTGCCAGCAGCGTTTCTGGGAGAGATACGCAGTATTTT.

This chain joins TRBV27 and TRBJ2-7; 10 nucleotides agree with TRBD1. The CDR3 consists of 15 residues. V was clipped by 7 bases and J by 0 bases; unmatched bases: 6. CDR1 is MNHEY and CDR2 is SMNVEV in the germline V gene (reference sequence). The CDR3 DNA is TGTGCCAGCAACGACAGGGGGCCGAGCTCCTACGAGCAGTACTTC. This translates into CASNDRGPSSYEQYF.

In DNA form, the CDR3 reads TGTGCCAGCAGCTTATTGGAAACAGTAGCTAACTATGGCTACACCTTC. This translates into CASSLLETVANYGYTF. This sequence joins TRBV7-8 and TRBJ1-2; D not resolved. From germline, CDR1 is SGHVS and CDR2 FQNEAQ. There are 16 residues in the CDR3. V was pared by 2 bases and J by 0 bases, with 13 bases between.

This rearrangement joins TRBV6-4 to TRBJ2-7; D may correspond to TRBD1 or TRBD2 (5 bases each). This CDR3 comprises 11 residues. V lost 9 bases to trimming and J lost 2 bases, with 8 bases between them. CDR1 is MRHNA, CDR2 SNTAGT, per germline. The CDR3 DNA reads TGTGCCAGAAGGGACGCCTACGAGCAGTACTTC. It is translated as CARRDAYEQYF.

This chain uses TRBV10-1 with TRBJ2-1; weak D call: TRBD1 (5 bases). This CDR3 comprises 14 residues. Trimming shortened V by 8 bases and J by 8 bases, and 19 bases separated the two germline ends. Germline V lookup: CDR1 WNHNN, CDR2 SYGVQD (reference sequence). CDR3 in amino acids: CASCLGQYRYEQFF. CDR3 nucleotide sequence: TGCGCCAGCTGCCTGGGGCAGTACAGGTATGAGCAGTTCTTC.